These T cell receptor beta chains were read from a single sample in a study of human T cells and chemical hapten exposure. TCRdb processed the RACE reads anew with MiXCR; each CDR3 protein has one entry. The repertoire holds roughly 380,000 distinct CDR3 sequences, with about 5.1% as singletons. Sequencing was performed on whole blood, taken in connection with sensitization to the hapten diphenylcyclopropenone (DPC). These receptors all stem from a woman aged 50 to 65 with alopecia areata. Some clones in this sample may be carry-over from other donors' samples. The CDR3 runs from the conserved cysteine through the conserved F or W. A D gene is named only where the DNA matches it firmly. Not all rows give a size; the values are once, few, many and, for expanded clones, a class.

>14|few|TRBV5-1|TRBD2|TRBJ2-5
TGCGCCAGCAGCCCACCGGGACTAGAAGAGACCCAGTACTTC
CASSPPGLEETQYF
>16|-|TRBV7-9|TRBD2|TRBJ2-3
TGTGCCAGCAGCTTAGGAGGGAGCGGGGAAACAGATACGCAGTATTTT
CASSLGGSGETDTQYF
>12|many|TRBV9|-|TRBJ1-2
TGTGCCAGCAGCGTGGGCGGAAAGGACGCCGCTTTC
CASSVGGKDAAF
>13|many|TRBV10-3|-|TRBJ1-4
TGTGCCATCAGTGATGCGGCAGCCGAAAAACTGTTTTTT
CAISDAAAEKLFF
>13|many|TRBV20-1|-|TRBJ1-2
TGCAGTGCCCCCGCAGGGGTGGACTATGGCTACACCTTC
CSAPAGVDYGYTF
>20|-|TRBV15|-|TRBJ2-3
TGTGCCACCAGCAGAGGCGGGATCCGGGGAGGGGGCACCAAGGGGAATACGCAGTATTTT
CATSRGGIRGGGTKGNTQYF
>13|few|TRBV27|-|TRBJ1-2
TGTGCCAGCCGGAGGCTCCAAGGTGATGGCTACACCTTC
CASRRLQGDGYTF
>14|few|TRBV6-5|-|TRBJ1-2
TGTGCCAGCAGGGCCGGGACACATAACTATGGCTACACCTTC
CASRAGTHNYGYTF
>14|-|TRBV11-3|-|TRBJ1-1
TGTGCCAGCATCTATAGGGGTGTGAACACTGAAGCTTTCTTT
CASIYRGVNTEAFF
>13|many|TRBV7-9|-|TRBJ2-5
TGTGCCAGCAGCTTACCGGGACTTGCCGCCCAGTACTTC
CASSLPGLAAQYF
>10|many|TRBV29-1|-|TRBJ2-1
TGCAGCGTGATTTTGAATGAGCAGTTCTTC
CSVILNEQFF
>16|many|TRBV4-1|-|TRBJ1-5
TGCGCCAGCAGCCATTTTTTGACAGTTAGCAATCAGCCCCAGCATTTT
CASSHFLTVSNQPQHF
>14|-|TRBV4-3|-|TRBJ2-1
TGCGCCAGCAGCCAAGATCAGGGTTCTTATGAGCAGTTCTTC
CASSQDQGSYEQFF
>13|few|TRBV28|TRBD1|TRBJ1-4
TGTGCCAGCATTGAGGGGGCGCAGGAAAAACTGTTTTTT
CASIEGAQEKLFF
>14|many|TRBV25-1|-|TRBJ1-1
TGTGCCAGCAGTGAAGGCACAGGGAACACTGAAGCTTTCTTT
CASSEGTGNTEAFF
>14|few|TRBV28|TRBD2|TRBJ2-7
TGTGCCAGCCGATACCTAGCGGGAGAATACGAGCAGTACTTC
CASRYLAGEYEQYF
>14|-|TRBV10-2|-|TRBJ1-5
TGCGCCACCAGGGGAGGGGTGAAGAATCAGCCCCAGCATTTT
CATRGGVKNQPQHF
>16|-|TRBV5-1|-|TRBJ1-3
TGCGCCAGCAGCTTGCGTCCAGGGAGCTCTGGAAACACCATATATTTT
CASSLRPGSSGNTIYF
>16|-|TRBV28|TRBD1|TRBJ1-3
TGTGCCAGCAGCCCCGGACAGGGGGCAAATGGAAACACCATATATTTT
CASSPGQGANGNTIYF
>11|many|TRBV6-5|TRBD1|TRBJ2-1
TGTGCCAGCAGTTTCCAGGGGGCGCGGTTCTTC
CASSFQGARFF
>11|many|TRBV24-1|-|TRBJ2-3
TGTGCCACCAGTGATGCGGATACGCAGTATTTT
CATSDADTQYF